These 13 T cell receptor beta chains share one sample of origin, sequenced in a study of blood T cell repertoires in COVID-19. Repertoires were generated with immunoSEQ multiplex PCR, while TCRdb's copy carries only in-frame clones and drops some. The sample has 56,000 or so clones, around 84% seen once. Sequenced material: peripheral blood. Source of these receptors: a man between 50 and 59 years old with acute or convalescent COVID-19.

V and J are TRBV20-1 and TRBJ2-1; 11 nucleotides line up with TRBD2. The CDR3 contains 14 residues. Losses at the gene ends were 3 bases for V and 7 bases for J; bases not matched to a gene: 5. Germline loops: CDR1 DFQATT, CDR2 SNEGSKA (reference sequence). The CDR3 sequence is CSASNSGGGNEQFF. The DNA for the CDR3 is TGCAGTGCTAGTAATAGCGGGGGGGGGAATGAGCAGTTCTTC.

The chain uses TRBV3-1 (or the pseudogene TRBV3-2) and TRBJ1-3, with 10 bases fitting TRBD1. From germline, CDR1 is LGHDT and CDR2 YNNKEL (reference sequence). With 8 bases clipped from V and 4 bases from J, the junction kept 8 bases outside the gene matches. The CDR3 length is 15 residues. As DNA, the CDR3 is TGTGCCAGCTCAGGGACAGGGGCGCCAGGAAACACCATATATTTT. Protein sequence: CASSGTGAPGNTIYF.

This chain links TRBV5-1 with TRBJ1-5; TRBD1 might be the D (6 bases). Germline CDR1 SGHRS, CDR2 YFSETQ. The CDR3 extends over 15 amino acids. V lost 5 bases, J lost 7 bases, and 19 bases lay in between. The CDR3 reads CASRLTTGSDQPQHF. In DNA form, the CDR3 reads TGCGCCAGCAGGCTGACGACAGGATCTGACCAGCCCCAGCATTTT. Using reference TRBV5-1 and TRBJ1-5 for the parts outside the CDR3, the full variable domain is KAGVTQTPRYLIKTRGQQVTLSCSPISGHRSVSWYQQTPGQGLQFLFEYFSETQRNKGNFPGRFSGRQFSNSRSEMNVSTLELGDSALYLCASRLTTGSDQPQHFGDGTRLSIL.

The rearrangement links TRBV3-1 (or the pseudogene TRBV3-2) to TRBJ2-3, with 10 bases fitting TRBD2. CDR1 is LGHDT, CDR2 YNNKEL, per germline (reference sequence). Trimming took 4 bases from V and 0 from J; bases not matched to a gene: 4. This CDR3 contains 16 residues. The CDR3 reads CASSPLAGASTDTQYF. CDR3 DNA: TGTGCCAGCAGCCCTCTAGCGGGGGCAAGCACAGATACGCAGTATTTT.

The chain joins TRBV7-2 to TRBJ1-5, with a weak D call TRBD1 (5 bases). Between the trimmed V and J ends, which lost 5 bases and 5 bases, there was a span of 13 bases. This CDR3 spans 14 amino acids. CDR1 and CDR2 from the germline V gene are SGHTA and FQGNSA. The CDR3 nucleotides are TGTGCCAGCAGCCTAGACAGTCTGGATCAGCCCCAGCATTTT. This sequence encodes CASSLDSLDQPQHF.

The chain has TRBV19 and TRBJ1-5, with D unresolved. Trimming stripped 5 bases from V and 0 bases from J, with 11 bases between. Looked up from germline, CDR1 is LNHDA and CDR2 is SQIVND (reference sequence). CDR3 length: 15 residues. The CDR3 DNA is TGTGCCAGTAGTCCTGGACTCAATAGCAATCAGCCCCAGCATTTT. The encoded protein is CASSPGLNSNQPQHF. Full variable domain (outside the CDR3, taken from reference TRBV19 and TRBJ1-5): DGGITQSPKYLFRKEGQNVTLSCEQNLNHDAMYWYRQDPGQGLRLIYYSQIVNDFQKGDIAEGYSVSREKKESFPLTVTSAQKNPTAFYLCASSPGLNSNQPQHFGDGTRLSIL.

This chain links TRBV3-1 (or the pseudogene TRBV3-2) with TRBJ1-5; 8 bases align to TRBD1. V lost 0 bases and J lost 5; bases outside the gene matches: 3. The germline CDR1 and CDR2 sequences are LGHDT and YNNKEL (reference sequence). The CDR3 runs to 15 residues. The DNA for the CDR3 is TGTGCCAGCAGCCAAGATGGACAGGGCTATCAGCCCCAGCATTTT. This codes for CASSQDGQGYQPQHF.

This CDR3 reads CASTGGGLNTEAFF. DNA for the CDR3: TGCGCCAGCACTGGAGGGGGCCTGAACACTGAAGCTTTCTTT. The V and J genes are TRBV5-1 and TRBJ1-1; 7 bases map to TRBD1. V shed 6 bases, J shed 0 bases, and the junction held 5 bases outside the gene matches. Germline CDR1 and CDR2: SGHRS and YFSETQ. This CDR3 has 14 amino acids.

The V call is TRBV19, the J call TRBJ1-2; 7 bases fit TRBD1. The CDR3 contains 15 residues. CDR1 is LNHDA and CDR2 is SQIVND in the germline V gene (reference sequence). Unmatched junction bases numbered 7, after V lost 2 bases and J lost 4 bases. In DNA, the CDR3 is TGTGCCAGTAGTATATGGGCAGGGGGAAGCTATGGCTACACCTTC. Its translation: CASSIWAGGSYGYTF.

The chain links TRBV19 to TRBJ2-3, with 8 bases identical to TRBD1. Germline-derived CDR1 and CDR2 are LNHDA and SQIVND (reference sequence). V shed 5 bases, J shed 6 bases, and the junction held 13 bases outside the gene matches. CDR3 length equals 16 residues. The CDR3 bases are TGTGCCAGTAGTCCCCCGGCAGGGGGCGGGATGGATACGCAGTATTTT. Protein: CASSPPAGGGMDTQYF. The full variable domain, its missing parts supplied by reference TRBV19 and TRBJ2-3, is DGGITQSPKYLFRKEGQNVTLSCEQNLNHDAMYWYRQDPGQGLRLIYYSQIVNDFQKGDIAEGYSVSREKKESFPLTVTSAQKNPTAFYLCASSPPAGGGMDTQYFGPGTRLTVL.

The gene calls are TRBV5-1 and TRBJ1-4; TRBD1 matches at 10 bases. With 2 bases clipped from V and 6 bases from J, the junction kept 7 bases outside the gene matches. The V gene's germline CDR1 is SGHRS and CDR2 YFSETQ. The CDR3 spans 16 residues. This CDR3 is CASSFWAGTGDEKLFF. CDR3 coding DNA: TGCGCCAGCAGCTTCTGGGCCGGGACAGGGGATGAAAAACTGTTTTTT.

This chain joins TRBV12-3 or TRBV12-4 and TRBJ1-1; D ambiguous. This CDR3 comprises 12 residues. V lost 3 bases, J lost 4 bases, and 6 bases lay in between. For the CDR3, the DNA is TGTGCCAGCAGTTTTTCTACCACTGAAGCTTTCTTT. Translation gives CASSFSTTEAFF.

The gene calls are TRBV29-1 and TRBJ1-3, with 9 bases lining up with TRBD1. V was pared by 4 bases and J by 2 bases, with 0 bases of the junction left unmatched. CDR1 is SQVTM and CDR2 is ANQGSEA in the germline V gene. The CDR3 is 13 amino acids. This CDR3 reads CSVGDRAGNTIYF. The DNA for the CDR3 is TGCAGCGTTGGGGACAGGGCTGGAAACACCATATATTTT.